Following are 19 T cell receptor beta chains from one sample sequenced in a study of T cells expressing NK-cell markers. Reprocessing the 5' RACE reads, TCRdb reports a single entry for every CDR3 protein and omits DNA. Listed are 400,000 to 550,000 distinct CDR3 sequences; roughly 8% falls within the top ten. The sequenced sample consisted of blood T cells: a sorted CD56 or NKG2C T cell subset, CD4+ or CD8+ T cells, or bulk PBMC T cells (not recorded which). The receptors were sampled from a woman between 18 and 70 years old in good health.

The chain joins TRBV10-1 to TRBJ2-2. This CDR3 has 13 residues. Looked up from germline, CDR1 is WNHNN and CDR2 is SYGVQD (reference sequence). The CDR3 here is CASSGTEAGELFF.

This chain links TRBV5-4 with TRBJ1-1. Germline V gives CDR1 SGHNT, CDR2 YYREEE (reference sequence). The length of the CDR3 is 13 residues. CDR3 region: CASSWDRSTEAFF.

The chain carries TRBV6-5 and TRBJ2-1; TCRdb picks TRBD2, but there is no DNA to check that call. Per the germline V gene, CDR1 is MNHEY and CDR2 is SVGAGI. CDR3 length: 18 amino acids. CDR3 region: CASSYQPTSGDLYNEQFF.

The chain has TRBV6-2 or TRBV6-3 and TRBJ2-7. In germline, CDR1 is MNHEY, CDR2 SVGEGT. The CDR3 length is 11 residues. The CDR3 region is CASSRDREQYF.

J is TRBJ2-1 and V is TRBV9; TCRdb outputs TRBD2, but without DNA this stays unchecked. The CDR3 runs to 20 residues. The germline V gene has CDR1 SGDLS and CDR2 YYNGEE. The chain's CDR3 is CASSPQRGLAGVILNNEQFF.

J is TRBJ2-1 and V is TRBV29-1. CDR1 SQVTM and CDR2 ANQGSEA come from the germline V gene. The CDR3 consists of 15 residues. Here the CDR3 reads CSGKGGQESYNEQFF.

The chain combines TRBV7-9 with TRBJ1-5. Germline CDR1 is SEHNR and CDR2 is FQNEAQ (reference sequence). There are 13 residues in the CDR3. The CDR3 loop reads CASSSGANQPQHF.

The gene calls are TRBV7-9 and TRBJ2-2. CDR1 SEHNR and CDR2 FQNEAQ come from the germline V gene (reference sequence). The CDR3 totals 13 residues. This chain's CDR3 is CASSSGFTGELFF.

This chain connects TRBV20-1 to TRBJ2-1. CDR3 length: 11 residues. The germline gives CDR1 DFQATT, CDR2 SNEGSKA (reference sequence). The CDR3 here is CSASPANEQFF.

The rearrangement uses TRBV19 and TRBJ1-2; no DNA is available, so the TRBD1 call from TCRdb remains unchecked. The CDR3 is made up of 12 amino acids. CDR1 is LNHDA and CDR2 is SQIVND in the germline V gene (reference sequence). The CDR3: CASRQGTYGYTF.

V usage is TRBV5-1 and J usage is TRBJ2-3; TCRdb's D call, TRBD2, is unchecked because there is no DNA. This CDR3 is 14 amino acids long. Germline V gives CDR1 SGHRS, CDR2 YFSETQ. This CDR3 reads CASSLLRGTDTQYF.

The J gene is TRBJ2-3, the V gene TRBV7-8; TCRdb's assignment of TRBD1 cannot be checked, as there is no DNA. CDR1 and CDR2 (germline): SGHVS, FQNEAQ. This CDR3 region has 19 residues. CDR3: CASSSQGARVASPGDTQYF.

This chain uses TRBV20-1 with TRBJ2-1; the D gene TCRdb calls, TRBD2, cannot be checked with no DNA. The length of the CDR3 is 15 residues. Germline V gives CDR1 DFQATT, CDR2 SNEGSKA (reference sequence). The CDR3 sequence: CSSKTSGGAYNEQFF.

The rearrangement joins TRBV5-6 to TRBJ2-7. Germline V CDR1 and CDR2: SGHDT, YYEEEE. CDR3 size: 13 residues. The CDR3 spells CASSFRTSYEQYF.

The rearrangement joins TRBV12-3 or TRBV12-4 to TRBJ1-4; TCRdb designates TRBD1, a call that cannot be tested without DNA. The CDR3 extends over 13 amino acids. CDR3 sequence reads: CATRGQGVEKLFF.

The chain's CDR3 is CSAGPAGRNEKLFF. This chain connects TRBV29-1 to TRBJ1-4. The CDR3 runs 14 residues. The V gene's germline CDR1 is SQVTM and CDR2 ANQGSEA.

This rearrangement joins TRBV25-1 to TRBJ2-5; absent DNA, TCRdb's TRBD1 call cannot be checked. This CDR3 contains 14 residues. Germline V gene data show CDR1 as MGHDK and CDR2 as SYGVNS. This CDR3 reads CASSYPGTQETQYF.

V gene TRBV13 combines with J gene TRBJ2-1; the TCRdb call, TRBD2, lacks DNA for checking. The CDR3 has 18 residues. The V gene's germline CDR1 is PRHDT and CDR2 FYEKMQ (reference sequence). CDR3 protein: CASSLILAGASSYNEQFF.

This chain links TRBV4-1 with TRBJ2-5; TCRdb gives TRBD1 as the D gene, but with no DNA this cannot be confirmed. This CDR3 region has 16 residues. The germline CDR1 and CDR2 sequences are MGHRA and YSYEKL. This CDR3 is CASSQEPRGGQETQYF.